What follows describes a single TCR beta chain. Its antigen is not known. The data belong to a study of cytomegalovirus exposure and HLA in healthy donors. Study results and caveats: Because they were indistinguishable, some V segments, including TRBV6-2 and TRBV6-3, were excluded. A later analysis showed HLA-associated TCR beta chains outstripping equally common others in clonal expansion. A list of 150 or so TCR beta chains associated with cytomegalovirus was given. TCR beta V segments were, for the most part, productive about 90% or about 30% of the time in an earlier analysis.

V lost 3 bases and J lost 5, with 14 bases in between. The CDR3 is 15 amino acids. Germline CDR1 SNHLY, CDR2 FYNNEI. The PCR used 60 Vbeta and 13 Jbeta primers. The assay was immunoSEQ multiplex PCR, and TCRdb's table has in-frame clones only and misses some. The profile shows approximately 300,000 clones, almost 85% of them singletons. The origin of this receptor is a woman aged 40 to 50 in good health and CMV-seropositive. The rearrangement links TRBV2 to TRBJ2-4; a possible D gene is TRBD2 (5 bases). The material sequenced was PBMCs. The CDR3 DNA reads TGTGCCAGCAGTGAGGCCCAGGTGGGAGAAAACATTCAGTACTTC. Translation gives CASSEAQVGENIQYF.